What follows is one T cell receptor (beta chain) and its context. The record originates from a study of blood T cell repertoires in COVID-19. Study in general: Sites in the United States, Italy and Spain provided acute and convalescent COVID-19 samples. Sample material is recorded as cDNA or gDNA derived from T cells, B-cell-depleted T cells, or PBMCs.

V lost 6 bases, J lost 4 bases, and 15 bases lay in between. Germline V CDR1 and CDR2: LNHDA, SQIVND (reference sequence). The CDR3 consists of 14 residues. Source study methods: Estimation of nucleated cell counts relied on the amplification of reference gene primers. Sequencing used immunoSEQ multiplex PCR; TCRdb keeps in-frame clones, though not all of them. V and J calls and clone size are copied from that table; D and trimming were computed from the DNA. The sample records 45,000 to 65,000 clones, around 90% being singletons. This chain connects TRBV19 to TRBJ1-2, with D tentatively TRBD1 (6 bases). The origin of this receptor is a human donor in a cohort sampled during active COVID-19. Sequenced sample: peripheral blood. The CDR3 DNA follows: TGTGCCAGTAGATCGGACAGATTAGTCTATGGCTACACCTTC. This encodes CASRSDRLVYGYTF. The full variable domain, rest sourced from reference TRBV19 and TRBJ1-2, is DGGITQSPKYLFRKEGQNVTLSCEQNLNHDAMYWYRQDPGQGLRLIYYSQIVNDFQKGDIAEGYSVSREKKESFPLTVTSAQKNPTAFYLCASRSDRLVYGYTFGSGTRLTVV.